A single sample gave rise to the 2 T cell receptor beta chains below, sequenced in a study of vaccination effects on CD4 cells after COVID-19. Assay used: immunoSEQ multiplex PCR; TCRdb lists only in-frame clones, some missing. The data show 55,000 to 80,000 clones, approximately 70% seen once. Antigen-specific CD4+ T cell clonotypes were called by their expansion after viral peptide-pool culture in ViraFEST. Isolation of CD4+ T cells took place after approximately ten days of culture. Vaccinees lacked prior SARS-CoV-2 infection and tested negative for nucleocapsid antibodies. Their antigens remain unidentified. The specimen comprised CD4+ T cells from PBMCs cultured with HCoV-OC43 spike peptides, sampled before COVID-19 vaccination. The sample's subset: HCoV-OC43 spike overlapping peptide pool stimulation. All receptors derive from a human donor who received a COVID-19 vaccine.

This rearrangement joins TRBV29-1 to TRBJ1-4, with 7 bases that match TRBD1. The CDR3 totals 14 residues. V lost 7 bases to trimming and J lost 3 bases; unmatched junction nucleotides: 8. The germline V gene has CDR1 SQVTM and CDR2 ANQGSEA. CDR3 nucleotide sequence: TGCAGCGCCTATCCAGGGGGTGCTAATGAAAAACTGTTTTTT. Its translation is CSAYPGGANEKLFF.

This clone was recorded a few times. The chain carries TRBV27 and TRBJ1-6, with a weak D call TRBD1 (6 bases). The CDR3 is 15 residues long. Trimming stripped 6 bases from V and 7 bases from J, with 16 bases between. In germline, CDR1 is MNHEY, CDR2 SMNVEV (reference sequence). The CDR3 region is CASRKIAGVNSPLHF. Here the CDR3 DNA reads TGTGCCAGCAGAAAAATCGCAGGGGTAAATTCACCCCTCCACTTT.